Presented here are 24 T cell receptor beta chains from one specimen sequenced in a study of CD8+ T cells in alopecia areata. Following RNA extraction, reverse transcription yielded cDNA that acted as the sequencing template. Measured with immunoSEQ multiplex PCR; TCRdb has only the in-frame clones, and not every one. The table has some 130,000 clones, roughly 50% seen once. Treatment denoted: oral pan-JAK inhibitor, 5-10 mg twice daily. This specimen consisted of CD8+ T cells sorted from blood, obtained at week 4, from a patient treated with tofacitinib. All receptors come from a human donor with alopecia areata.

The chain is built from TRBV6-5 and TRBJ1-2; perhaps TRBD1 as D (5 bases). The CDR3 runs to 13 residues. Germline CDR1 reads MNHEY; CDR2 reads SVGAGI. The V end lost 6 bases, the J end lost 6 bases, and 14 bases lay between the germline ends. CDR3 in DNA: TGTGCCAGCAGCATTGACGGGACGGATGGCTACACCTTC. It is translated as CASSIDGTDGYTF.

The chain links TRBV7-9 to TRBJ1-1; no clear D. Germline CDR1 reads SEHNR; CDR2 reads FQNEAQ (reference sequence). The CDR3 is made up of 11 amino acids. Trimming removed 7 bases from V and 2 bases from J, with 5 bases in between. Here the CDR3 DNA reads TGTGCCAGCACCCCCAACACTGAAGCTTTCTTT. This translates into CASTPNTEAFF.

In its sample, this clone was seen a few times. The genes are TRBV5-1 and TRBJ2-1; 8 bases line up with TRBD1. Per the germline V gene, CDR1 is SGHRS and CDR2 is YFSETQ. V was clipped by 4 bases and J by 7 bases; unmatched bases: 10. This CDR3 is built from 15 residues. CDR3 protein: CASSTPTGARNEQFF. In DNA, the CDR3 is TGCGCCAGCAGCACCCCGACAGGGGCGAGGAATGAGCAGTTCTTC. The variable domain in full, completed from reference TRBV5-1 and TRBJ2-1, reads KAGVTQTPRYLIKTRGQQVTLSCSPISGHRSVSWYQQTPGQGLQFLFEYFSETQRNKGNFPGRFSGRQFSNSRSEMNVSTLELGDSALYLCASSTPTGARNEQFFGPGTRLTVL.

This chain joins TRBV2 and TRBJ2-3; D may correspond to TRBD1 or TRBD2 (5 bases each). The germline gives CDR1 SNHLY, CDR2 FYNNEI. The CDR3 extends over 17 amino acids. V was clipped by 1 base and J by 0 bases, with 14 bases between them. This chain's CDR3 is CASSEDTLEGSTDTQYF. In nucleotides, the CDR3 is TGTGCCAGCAGTGAAGATACACTAGAGGGGAGCACAGATACGCAGTATTTT.

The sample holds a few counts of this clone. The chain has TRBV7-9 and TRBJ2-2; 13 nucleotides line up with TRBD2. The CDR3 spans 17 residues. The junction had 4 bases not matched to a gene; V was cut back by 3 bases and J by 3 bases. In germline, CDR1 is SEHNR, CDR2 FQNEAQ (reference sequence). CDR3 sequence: CASSLGLAGRYTGELFF. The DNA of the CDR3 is TGTGCCAGCAGCTTGGGACTAGCGGGGCGATACACCGGGGAGCTGTTTTTT. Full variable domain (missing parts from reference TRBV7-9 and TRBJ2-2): DTGVSQNPRHKITKRGQNVTFRCDPISEHNRLYWYRQTLGQGPEFLTYFQNEAQLEKSRLLSDRFSAERPKGSFSTLEIQRTEQGDSAMYLCASSLGLAGRYTGELFFGEGSRLTVL.

The CDR3 sequence: CASSPREGKQETQYF. CDR3 nucleotide sequence: TGTGCCAGCAGCCCCCGGGAGGGCAAACAAGAGACCCAGTACTTC. V gene TRBV7-9 combines with J gene TRBJ2-5; TRBD2 matches 8 bases. Germline CDR1 SEHNR, CDR2 FQNEAQ (reference sequence). The CDR3 spans 15 residues. With V trimmed by 5 bases and J by 2 bases, 7 bases remained unmatched.

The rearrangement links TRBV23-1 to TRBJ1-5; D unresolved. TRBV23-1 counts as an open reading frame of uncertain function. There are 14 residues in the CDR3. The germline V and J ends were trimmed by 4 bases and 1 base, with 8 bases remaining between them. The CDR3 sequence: CASSPDGSNQPQHF. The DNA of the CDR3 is TGCGCCAGCAGTCCCGACGGAAGCAATCAGCCCCAGCATTTT.

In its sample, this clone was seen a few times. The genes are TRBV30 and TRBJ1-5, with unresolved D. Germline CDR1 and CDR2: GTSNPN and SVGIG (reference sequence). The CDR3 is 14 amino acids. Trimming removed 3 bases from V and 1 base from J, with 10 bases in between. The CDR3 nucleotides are TGTGCCTGGAGCACCCACAAGAGCAATCAGCCCCAGCATTTT. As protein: CAWSTHKSNQPQHF.

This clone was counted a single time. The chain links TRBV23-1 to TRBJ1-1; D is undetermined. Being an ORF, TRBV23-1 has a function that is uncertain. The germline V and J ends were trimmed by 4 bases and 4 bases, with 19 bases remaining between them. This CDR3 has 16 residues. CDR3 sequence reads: CASSLRASSEGTEAFF. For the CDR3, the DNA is TGCGCCAGCAGTCTGCGGGCCTCATCAGAGGGCACTGAAGCTTTCTTT.

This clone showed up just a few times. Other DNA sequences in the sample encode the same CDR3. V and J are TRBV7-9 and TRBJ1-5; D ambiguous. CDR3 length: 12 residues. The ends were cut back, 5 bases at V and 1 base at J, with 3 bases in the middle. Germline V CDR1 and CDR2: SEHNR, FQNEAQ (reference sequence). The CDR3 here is CASSPSNQPQHF. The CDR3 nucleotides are TGTGCCAGCAGCCCGAGCAATCAGCCCCAGCATTTT.

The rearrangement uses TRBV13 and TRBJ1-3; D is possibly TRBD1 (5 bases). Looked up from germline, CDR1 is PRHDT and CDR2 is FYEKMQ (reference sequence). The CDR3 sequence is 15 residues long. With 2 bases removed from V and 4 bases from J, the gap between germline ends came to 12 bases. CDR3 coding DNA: TGTGCCAGCAGCTTATCCCAGGGCGCGGGAAACACCATATATTTT. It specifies CASSLSQGAGNTIYF.

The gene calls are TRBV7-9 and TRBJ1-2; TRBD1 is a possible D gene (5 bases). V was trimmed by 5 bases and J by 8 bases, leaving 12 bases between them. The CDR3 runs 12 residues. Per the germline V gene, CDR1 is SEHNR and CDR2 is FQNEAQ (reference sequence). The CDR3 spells CASSPGGGGYTF. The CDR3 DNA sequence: TGTGCCAGCAGCCCGGGGGGAGGAGGCTACACCTTC.

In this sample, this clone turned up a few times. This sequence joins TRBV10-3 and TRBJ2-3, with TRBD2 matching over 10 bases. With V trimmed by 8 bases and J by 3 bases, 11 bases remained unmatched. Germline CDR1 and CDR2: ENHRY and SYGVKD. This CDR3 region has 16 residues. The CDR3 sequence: CAIGPRTSGLTDTQYF. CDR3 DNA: TGTGCCATCGGGCCCCGGACTAGCGGACTAACAGATACGCAGTATTTT.

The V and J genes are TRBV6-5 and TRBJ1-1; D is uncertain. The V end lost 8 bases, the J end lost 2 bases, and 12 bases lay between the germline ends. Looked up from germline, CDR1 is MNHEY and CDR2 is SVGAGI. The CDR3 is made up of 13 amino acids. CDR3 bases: TGTGCCAGCCGACCGGGCACCAACACTGAAGCTTTCTTT. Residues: CASRPGTNTEAFF.

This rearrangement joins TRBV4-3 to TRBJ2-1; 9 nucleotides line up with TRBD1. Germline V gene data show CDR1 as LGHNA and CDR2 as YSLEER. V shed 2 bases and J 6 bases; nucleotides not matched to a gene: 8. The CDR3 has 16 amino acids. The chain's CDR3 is CASSQWTGTGTNEQFF. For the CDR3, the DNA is TGCGCCAGCAGCCAATGGACCGGGACAGGGACCAATGAGCAGTTCTTC.

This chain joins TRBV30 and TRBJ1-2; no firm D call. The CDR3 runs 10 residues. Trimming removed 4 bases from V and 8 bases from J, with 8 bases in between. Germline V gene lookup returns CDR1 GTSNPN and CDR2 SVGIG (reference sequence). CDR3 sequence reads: CAWMHWGYTF. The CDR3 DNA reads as TGTGCCTGGATGCATTGGGGCTACACCTTC.

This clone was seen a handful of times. This chain's CDR3 is CASSPGTVGYGYTF. The CDR3 region has the DNA TGTGCCAGCAGCCCCGGGACAGTTGGCTATGGCTACACCTTC. The V gene is TRBV9, the J gene TRBJ1-2; 7 nucleotides line up with TRBD1. V was pared by 4 bases and J by 4 bases, with 7 bases of the junction left unmatched. Germline-derived CDR1 and CDR2 are SGDLS and YYNGEE. This CDR3 has 14 amino acids.

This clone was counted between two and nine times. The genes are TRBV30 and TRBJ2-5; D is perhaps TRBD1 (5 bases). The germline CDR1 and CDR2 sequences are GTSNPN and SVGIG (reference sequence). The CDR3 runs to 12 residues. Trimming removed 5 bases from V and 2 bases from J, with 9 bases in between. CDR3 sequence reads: CAWLGDQETQYF. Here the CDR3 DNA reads TGTGCCTGGTTAGGGGATCAAGAGACCCAGTACTTC. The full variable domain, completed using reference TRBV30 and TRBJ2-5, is SQTIHQWPATLVQPVGSPLSLECTVEGTSNPNLYWYRQAAGRGLQLLFYSVGIGQISSEVPQNLSASRPQDRQFILSSKKLLLSDSGFYLCAWLGDQETQYFGPGTRLLVL.

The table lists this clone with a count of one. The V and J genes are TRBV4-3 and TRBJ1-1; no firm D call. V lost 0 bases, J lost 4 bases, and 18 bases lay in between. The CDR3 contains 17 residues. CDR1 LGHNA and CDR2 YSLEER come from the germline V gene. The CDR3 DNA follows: TGCGCCAGCAGCCAAGATCTTCCTCCTAACGAGGCCACTGAAGCTTTCTTT. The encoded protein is CASSQDLPPNEATEAFF.

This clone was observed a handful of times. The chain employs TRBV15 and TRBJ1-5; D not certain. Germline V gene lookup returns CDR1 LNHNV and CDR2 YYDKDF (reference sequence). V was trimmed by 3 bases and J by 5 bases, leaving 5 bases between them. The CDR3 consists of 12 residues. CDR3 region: CATSRQDQPQHF. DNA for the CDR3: TGTGCCACCAGCAGGCAAGATCAGCCCCAGCATTTT.

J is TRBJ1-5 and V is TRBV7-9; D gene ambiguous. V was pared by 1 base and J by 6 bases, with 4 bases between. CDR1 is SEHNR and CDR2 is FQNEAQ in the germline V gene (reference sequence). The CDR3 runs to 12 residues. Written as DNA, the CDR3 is TGTGCCAGCAGCTTAGGCGCTCAGCCCCAGCATTTT. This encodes CASSLGAQPQHF.

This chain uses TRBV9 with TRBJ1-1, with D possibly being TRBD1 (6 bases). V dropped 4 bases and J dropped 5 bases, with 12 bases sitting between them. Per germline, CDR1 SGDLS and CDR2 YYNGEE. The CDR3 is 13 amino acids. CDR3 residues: CASSYRDGTEAFF. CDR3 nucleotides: TGTGCCAGCAGCTACAGGGATGGAACTGAAGCTTTCTTT.

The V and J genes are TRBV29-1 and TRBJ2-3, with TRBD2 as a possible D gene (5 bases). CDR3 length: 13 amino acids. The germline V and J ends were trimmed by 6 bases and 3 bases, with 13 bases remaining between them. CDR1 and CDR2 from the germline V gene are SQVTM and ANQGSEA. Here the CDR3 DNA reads TGCAGCGTACTTCGGGGATCGACAGATACGCAGTATTTT. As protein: CSVLRGSTDTQYF.

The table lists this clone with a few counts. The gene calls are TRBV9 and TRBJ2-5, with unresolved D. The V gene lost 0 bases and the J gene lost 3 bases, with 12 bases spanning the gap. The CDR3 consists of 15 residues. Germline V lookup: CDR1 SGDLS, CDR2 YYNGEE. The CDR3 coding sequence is TGTGCCAGCAGCGTAGGGGTTGAGGCGGAAGAGACCCAGTACTTC. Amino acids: CASSVGVEAEETQYF.